This T cell receptor (beta chain) was profiled in a study of CD8+CD57+ T cells in acquired aplastic anemia. At the level of the study: 3.2 ug was the average amount of DNA from sorted CD4+ and CD8+ cells.

Germline CDR1 and CDR2: SGHAT and FQNNGV. The CDR3 has 14 amino acids. The germline V and J ends were trimmed by 8 bases and 3 bases, with 17 bases remaining between them. The TCR beta profiling, which covered VDJ combination and CDR3 sequence, was carried out using genomic DNA as the template. TCRdb processed the reads anew with MiXCR; each CDR3 protein has one entry. Among 250,000 to 350,000 distinct CDR3 sequences listed, around 60% were seen once. This clonotype was seen at least ten times. Its antigen is unidentified. Study conclusions and caveats: A set of roughly 27 CD8+ CDR3 sequences was shared between patients and controls, and these sequences appeared highly expressed in patients. Significant differences in CD8+ Simpson's diversity were not observed between patients and controls.

The gene calls are TRBV11-2 and TRBJ2-7; perhaps TRBD1 as D (6 bases). Sequenced material: sorted CD4+, CD8+, or CD8+CD57+ T cells (not recorded which) from PBMCs. The sequence was collected from a human donor with severe aplastic anemia or a healthy control (not recorded which). The DNA of the CDR3 is TGTGCCAGCCCAAAAAAGAGGGGGTACTACGAGCAGTACTTC. It is translated as CASPKKRGYYEQYF.